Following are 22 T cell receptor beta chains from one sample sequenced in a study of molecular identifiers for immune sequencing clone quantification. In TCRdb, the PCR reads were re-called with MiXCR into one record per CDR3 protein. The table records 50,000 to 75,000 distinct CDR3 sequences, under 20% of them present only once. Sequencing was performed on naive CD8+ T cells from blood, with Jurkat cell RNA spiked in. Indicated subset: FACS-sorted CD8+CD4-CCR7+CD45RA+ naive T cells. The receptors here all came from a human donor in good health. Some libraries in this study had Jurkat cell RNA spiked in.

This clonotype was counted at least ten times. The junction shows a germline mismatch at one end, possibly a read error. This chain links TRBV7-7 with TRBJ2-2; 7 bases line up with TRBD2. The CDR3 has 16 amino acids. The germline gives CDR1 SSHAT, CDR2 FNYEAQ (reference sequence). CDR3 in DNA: TGTGCTAGCAGCTTAGCAGCGGGATTAAACACCGGGGAGCTGTTTTTT. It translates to CASSLAAGLNTGELFF.

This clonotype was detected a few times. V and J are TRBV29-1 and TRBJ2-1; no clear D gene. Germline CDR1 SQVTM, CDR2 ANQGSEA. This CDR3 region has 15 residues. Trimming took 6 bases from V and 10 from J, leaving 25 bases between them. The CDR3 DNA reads TGCAGCGTCCGACCGCTCGCCTACCTTGCTGAAGAGCAGTTCTTC. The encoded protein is CSVRPLAYLAEEQFF.

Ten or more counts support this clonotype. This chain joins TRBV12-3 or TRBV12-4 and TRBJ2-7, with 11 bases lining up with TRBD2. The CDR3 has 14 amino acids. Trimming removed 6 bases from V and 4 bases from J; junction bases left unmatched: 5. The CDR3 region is CASRKTSGNYEQYF. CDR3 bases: TGTGCCAGCAGAAAGACTAGCGGGAATTACGAGCAGTACTTC.

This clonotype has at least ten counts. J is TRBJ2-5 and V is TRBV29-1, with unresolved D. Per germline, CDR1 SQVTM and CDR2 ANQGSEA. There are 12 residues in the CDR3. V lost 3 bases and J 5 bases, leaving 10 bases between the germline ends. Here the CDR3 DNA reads TGCAGCGTTGAGGGCGCAACTGAGACCCAGTACTTC. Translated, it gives CSVEGATETQYF. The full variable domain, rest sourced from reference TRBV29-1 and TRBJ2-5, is SAVISQKPSRDICQRGTSLTIQCQVDSQVTMMFWYRQQPGQSLTLIATANQGSEATYESGFVIDKFPISRPNLTFSTLTVSNMSPEDSSIYLCSVEGATETQYFGPGTRLLVL.

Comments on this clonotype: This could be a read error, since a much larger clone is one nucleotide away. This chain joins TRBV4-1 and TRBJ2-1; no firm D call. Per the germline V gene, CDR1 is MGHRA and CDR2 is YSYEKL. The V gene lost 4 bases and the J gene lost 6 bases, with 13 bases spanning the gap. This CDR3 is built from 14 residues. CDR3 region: CASSLEVVPNEQFF. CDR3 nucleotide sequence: TGCGCCAGCAGCCTAGAGGTCGTCCCCAATGAGCAGTTCTTC.

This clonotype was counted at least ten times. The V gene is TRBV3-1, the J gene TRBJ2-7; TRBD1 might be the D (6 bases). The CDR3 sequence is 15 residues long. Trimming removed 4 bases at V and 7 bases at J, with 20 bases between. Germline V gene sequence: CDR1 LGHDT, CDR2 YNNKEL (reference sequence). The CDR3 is CASSPSLGTGWEQYF. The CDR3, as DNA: TGTGCCAGCAGCCCCTCCCTCGGCACAGGGTGGGAGCAGTACTTC.

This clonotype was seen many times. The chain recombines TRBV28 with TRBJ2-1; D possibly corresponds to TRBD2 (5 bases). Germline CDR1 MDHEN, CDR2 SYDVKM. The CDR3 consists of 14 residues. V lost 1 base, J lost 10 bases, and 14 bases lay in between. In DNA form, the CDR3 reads TGTGCCAGCAGTTTATCGGTGAGAGGCGGGGAGCAGTTCTTC. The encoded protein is CASSLSVRGGEQFF.

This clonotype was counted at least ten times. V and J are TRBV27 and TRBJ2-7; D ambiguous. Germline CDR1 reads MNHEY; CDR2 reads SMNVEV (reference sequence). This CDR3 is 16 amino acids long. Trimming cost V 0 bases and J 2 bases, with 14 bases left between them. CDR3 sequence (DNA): TGTGCCAGCAGTTTATCGGCCCTCAAAAATGCCTACGAGCAGTACTTC. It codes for CASSLSALKNAYEQYF.

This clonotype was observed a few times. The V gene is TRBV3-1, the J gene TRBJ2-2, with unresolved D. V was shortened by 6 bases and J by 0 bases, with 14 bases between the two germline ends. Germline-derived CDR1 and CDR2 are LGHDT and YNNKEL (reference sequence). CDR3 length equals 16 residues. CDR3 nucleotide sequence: TGTGCCAGCAGTCCAAGATACCCAGCGAACACCGGGGAGCTGTTTTTT. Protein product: CASSPRYPANTGELFF.

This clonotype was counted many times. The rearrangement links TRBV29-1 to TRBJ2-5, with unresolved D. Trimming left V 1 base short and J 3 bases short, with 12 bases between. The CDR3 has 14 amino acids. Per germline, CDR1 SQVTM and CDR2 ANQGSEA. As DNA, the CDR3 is TGCAGCGTTGAAGGTCTAGGATACGAAGAGACCCAGTACTTC. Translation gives CSVEGLGYEETQYF.

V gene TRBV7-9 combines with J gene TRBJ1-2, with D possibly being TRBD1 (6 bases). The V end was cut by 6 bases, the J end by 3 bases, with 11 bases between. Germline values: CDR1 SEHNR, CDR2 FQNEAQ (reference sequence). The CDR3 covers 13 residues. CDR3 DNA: TGTGCCAGCAGGGCAGGGGAGGACTATGGCTACACCTTC. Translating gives CASRAGEDYGYTF.

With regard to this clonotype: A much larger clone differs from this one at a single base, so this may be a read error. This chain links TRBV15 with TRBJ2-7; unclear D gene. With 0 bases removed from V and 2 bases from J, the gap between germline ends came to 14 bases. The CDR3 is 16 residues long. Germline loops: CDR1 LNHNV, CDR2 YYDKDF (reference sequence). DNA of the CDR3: TGTGCCACCAGCAGAGATAAGCGATTCAGCCCCTACGAGCAGTACTTC. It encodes CATSRDKRFSPYEQYF.

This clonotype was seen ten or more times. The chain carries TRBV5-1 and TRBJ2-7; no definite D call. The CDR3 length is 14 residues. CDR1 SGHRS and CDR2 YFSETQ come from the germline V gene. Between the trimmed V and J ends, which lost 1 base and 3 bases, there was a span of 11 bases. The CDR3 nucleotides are TGCGCCAGCAGCTTGAGATCCTCCTACTACGAGCAGTACTTC. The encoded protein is CASSLRSSYYEQYF.

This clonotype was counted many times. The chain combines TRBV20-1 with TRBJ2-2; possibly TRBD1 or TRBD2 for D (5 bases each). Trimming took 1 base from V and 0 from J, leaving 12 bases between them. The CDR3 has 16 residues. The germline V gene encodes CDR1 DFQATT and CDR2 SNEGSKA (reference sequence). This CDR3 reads CSARGLGRANTGELFF. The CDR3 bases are TGCAGTGCTAGAGGGTTGGGGCGGGCGAACACCGGGGAGCTGTTTTTT.

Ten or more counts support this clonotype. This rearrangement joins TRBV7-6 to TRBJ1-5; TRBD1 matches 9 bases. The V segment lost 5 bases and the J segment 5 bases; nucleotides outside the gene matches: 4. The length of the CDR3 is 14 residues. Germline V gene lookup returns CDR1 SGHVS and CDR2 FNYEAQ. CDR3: CASSQRTGDQPQHF. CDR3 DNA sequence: TGTGCCAGCAGCCAGCGGACAGGGGATCAGCCCCAGCATTTT.

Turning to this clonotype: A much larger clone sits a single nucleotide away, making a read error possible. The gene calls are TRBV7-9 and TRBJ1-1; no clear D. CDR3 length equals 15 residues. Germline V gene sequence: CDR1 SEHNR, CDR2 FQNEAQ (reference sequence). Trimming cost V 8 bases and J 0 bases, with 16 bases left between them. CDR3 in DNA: TGTGCCAGCGGCTCCCCACGCGGAGTGAACACTGAAGCTTTCTTT. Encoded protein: CASGSPRGVNTEAFF.

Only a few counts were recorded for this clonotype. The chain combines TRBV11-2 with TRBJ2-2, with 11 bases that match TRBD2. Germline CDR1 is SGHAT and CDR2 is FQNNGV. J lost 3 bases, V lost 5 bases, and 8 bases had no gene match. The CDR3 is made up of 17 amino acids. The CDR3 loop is CASSATRLAGYTGELFF. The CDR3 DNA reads TGTGCCAGCAGCGCCACTCGACTAGCGGGATACACCGGGGAGCTGTTTTTT.

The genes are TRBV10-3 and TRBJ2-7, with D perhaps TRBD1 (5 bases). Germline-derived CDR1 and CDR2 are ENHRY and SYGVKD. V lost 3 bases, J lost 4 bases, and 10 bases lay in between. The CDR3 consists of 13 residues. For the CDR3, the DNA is TGTGCCATCAGTGACCCCGCAGGGTACGAGCAGTACTTC. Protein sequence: CAISDPAGYEQYF.

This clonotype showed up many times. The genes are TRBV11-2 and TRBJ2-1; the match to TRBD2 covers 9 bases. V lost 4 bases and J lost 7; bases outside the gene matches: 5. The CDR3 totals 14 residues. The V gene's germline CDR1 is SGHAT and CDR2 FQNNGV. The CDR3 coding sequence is TGTGCCAGCAGCTCAGGACTAGCGCGGAATGAGCAGTTCTTC. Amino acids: CASSSGLARNEQFF.

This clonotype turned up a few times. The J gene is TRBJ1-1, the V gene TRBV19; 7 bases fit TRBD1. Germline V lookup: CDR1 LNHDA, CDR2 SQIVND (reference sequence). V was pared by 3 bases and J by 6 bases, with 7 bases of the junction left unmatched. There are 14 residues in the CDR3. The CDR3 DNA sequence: TGTGCCAGTAGTATCCTAACAGGGGCTCCTGAAGCTTTCTTT. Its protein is CASSILTGAPEAFF.

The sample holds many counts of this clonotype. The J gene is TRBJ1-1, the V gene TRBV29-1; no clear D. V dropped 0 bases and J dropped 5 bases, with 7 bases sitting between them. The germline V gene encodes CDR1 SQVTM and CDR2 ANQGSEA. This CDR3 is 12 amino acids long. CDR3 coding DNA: TGCAGCGTTGAAGATGGGCTGACTGAAGCTTTCTTT. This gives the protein CSVEDGLTEAFF.

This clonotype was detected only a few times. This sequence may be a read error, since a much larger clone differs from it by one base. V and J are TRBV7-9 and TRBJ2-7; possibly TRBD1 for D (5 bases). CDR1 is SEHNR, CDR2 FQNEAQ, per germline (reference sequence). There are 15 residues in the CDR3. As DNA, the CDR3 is TGTGCCAGCGGCTTAGAAGGGGTAGCAGCCTACGAGCAGTACTTC. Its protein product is CASGLEGVAAYEQYF.